This TCR beta chain is drawn from a study of naive and memory T cell subsets. Germline lookup yields CDR1 SGHDT and CDR2 YYEEEE. Trimming removed 0 bases at V and 2 bases at J, with 16 bases between. The CDR3 length is 17 residues. This clonotype was seen more than once but under ten times. The beta constant-region primer was an equimolar mix of two oligonucleotides covering TRBC1 and TRBC2. TCRdb ran MiXCR on the UMI-ligation and nested PCR reads and lists one entry per CDR3 protein. The profile shows around 30,000 distinct CDR3 sequences, about 10% of them singletons. This clonotype was obtained from a human donor in good health. The gene calls are TRBV5-6 and TRBJ2-3; perhaps TRBD1 as D (6 bases). Sequences were obtained from effector memory CD4+ T cells from blood. As for subset: effector memory, CD45RA- CD27-. The DNA of the CDR3 is TGTGCCAGCAGCTTGGGGGCACTCAGGGGCTACACAGATACGCAGTATTTT. Protein sequence: CASSLGALRGYTDTQYF.